The sequence of this TCR beta chain was determined in a study of CD8+CD57+ T cells in acquired aplastic anemia. Study as a whole: Each DNA sample taken from sorted CD4+ and CD8+ cells came to approximately 3 ug on average.

The study profiled TCR beta VDJ and CDR3 using genomic DNA as template. Via MiXCR, TCRdb re-called the reads, giving one row per CDR3 protein. The data contain roughly 250,000 distinct CDR3 sequences, approximately 45% of them singletons. This CDR3 is 15 amino acids long. With V trimmed by 0 bases and J by 7 bases, 6 bases remained unmatched. Looked up from germline, CDR1 is SGDLS and CDR2 is YYNGEE. Only patients with CD8+CD57+ cell expansion on flow cytometry were chosen for sequencing. Patients uniformly had severe acquired aplastic anemia. Blood was sampled before the patients had received any therapy. Study-wide results and caveats: The same twenty-nine CD8+ CDR3 sequences occurred in patients and in controls.

As concerns this clonotype: Its antigen is not identified.

Sequenced: sorted CD4+, CD8+, or CD8+CD57+ T cells (not recorded which) from PBMCs. The chain links TRBV9 to TRBJ2-1; 8 nucleotides match TRBD1. The clonotype comes from a human donor with aplastic anemia. The DNA of the CDR3 is TGTGCCAGCAGCGTAGCGGACAGGGCAGGTAATGAGCAGTTCTTC. Protein product: CASSVADRAGNEQFF.